A single sample gave rise to the 3 T cell receptor beta chains below, sequenced in a study of cytomegalovirus exposure and HLA in healthy donors. In the PCR, 60 Vbeta and 13 Jbeta primers were used. The assay was immunoSEQ multiplex PCR, and TCRdb's table has in-frame clones only and misses some. The sample shows about 200,000 clones, about four fifths of them seen only once. Sequenced sample: PBMCs. Every receptor here comes from a woman younger than 30 in good health and CMV-seronegative.

The CDR3 reads CASSFVLGREGKEQYF. The CDR3 DNA is TGTGCCAGCAGCTTCGTGCTGGGGCGGGAGGGTAAAGAGCAGTACTTC. J is TRBJ2-7 and V is TRBV7-9, with TRBD2 matching 9 bases. From germline, CDR1 is SEHNR and CDR2 FQNEAQ (reference sequence). V lost 3 bases to trimming and J lost 7 bases; unmatched junction nucleotides: 13. This CDR3 contains 16 residues.

The chain combines TRBV7-9 with TRBJ1-2; D call uncertain. Germline CDR1 and CDR2: SEHNR and FQNEAQ (reference sequence). The CDR3 loop spans 14 amino acids. V gave up 5 bases and J gave up 4 bases, with 14 bases separating them. The CDR3 spells CASSLEQATYGYTF. The CDR3 DNA follows: TGTGCCAGCAGCCTAGAGCAGGCGACCTATGGCTACACCTTC.

The rearrangement links TRBV7-2 to TRBJ2-7; the match to TRBD1 covers 7 bases. Germline V gene lookup returns CDR1 SGHTA and CDR2 FQGNSA. V was clipped by 4 bases and J by 3 bases; unmatched bases: 9. The CDR3 runs 15 residues. The CDR3 DNA follows: TGTGCCAGCAGCTCAACTCCGGGACAGAACTACGAGCAGTACTTC. Translation: CASSSTPGQNYEQYF.